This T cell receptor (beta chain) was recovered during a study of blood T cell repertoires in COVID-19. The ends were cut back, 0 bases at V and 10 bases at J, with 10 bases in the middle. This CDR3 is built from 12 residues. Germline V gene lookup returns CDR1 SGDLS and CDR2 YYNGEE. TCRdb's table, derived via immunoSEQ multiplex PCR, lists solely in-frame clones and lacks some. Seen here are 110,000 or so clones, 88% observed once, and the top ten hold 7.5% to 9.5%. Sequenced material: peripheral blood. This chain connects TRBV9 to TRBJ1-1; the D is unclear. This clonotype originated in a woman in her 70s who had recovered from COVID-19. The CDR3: CASSVVGGGAFF. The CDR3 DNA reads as TGTGCCAGCAGCGTAGTGGGTGGAGGAGCTTTCTTT.